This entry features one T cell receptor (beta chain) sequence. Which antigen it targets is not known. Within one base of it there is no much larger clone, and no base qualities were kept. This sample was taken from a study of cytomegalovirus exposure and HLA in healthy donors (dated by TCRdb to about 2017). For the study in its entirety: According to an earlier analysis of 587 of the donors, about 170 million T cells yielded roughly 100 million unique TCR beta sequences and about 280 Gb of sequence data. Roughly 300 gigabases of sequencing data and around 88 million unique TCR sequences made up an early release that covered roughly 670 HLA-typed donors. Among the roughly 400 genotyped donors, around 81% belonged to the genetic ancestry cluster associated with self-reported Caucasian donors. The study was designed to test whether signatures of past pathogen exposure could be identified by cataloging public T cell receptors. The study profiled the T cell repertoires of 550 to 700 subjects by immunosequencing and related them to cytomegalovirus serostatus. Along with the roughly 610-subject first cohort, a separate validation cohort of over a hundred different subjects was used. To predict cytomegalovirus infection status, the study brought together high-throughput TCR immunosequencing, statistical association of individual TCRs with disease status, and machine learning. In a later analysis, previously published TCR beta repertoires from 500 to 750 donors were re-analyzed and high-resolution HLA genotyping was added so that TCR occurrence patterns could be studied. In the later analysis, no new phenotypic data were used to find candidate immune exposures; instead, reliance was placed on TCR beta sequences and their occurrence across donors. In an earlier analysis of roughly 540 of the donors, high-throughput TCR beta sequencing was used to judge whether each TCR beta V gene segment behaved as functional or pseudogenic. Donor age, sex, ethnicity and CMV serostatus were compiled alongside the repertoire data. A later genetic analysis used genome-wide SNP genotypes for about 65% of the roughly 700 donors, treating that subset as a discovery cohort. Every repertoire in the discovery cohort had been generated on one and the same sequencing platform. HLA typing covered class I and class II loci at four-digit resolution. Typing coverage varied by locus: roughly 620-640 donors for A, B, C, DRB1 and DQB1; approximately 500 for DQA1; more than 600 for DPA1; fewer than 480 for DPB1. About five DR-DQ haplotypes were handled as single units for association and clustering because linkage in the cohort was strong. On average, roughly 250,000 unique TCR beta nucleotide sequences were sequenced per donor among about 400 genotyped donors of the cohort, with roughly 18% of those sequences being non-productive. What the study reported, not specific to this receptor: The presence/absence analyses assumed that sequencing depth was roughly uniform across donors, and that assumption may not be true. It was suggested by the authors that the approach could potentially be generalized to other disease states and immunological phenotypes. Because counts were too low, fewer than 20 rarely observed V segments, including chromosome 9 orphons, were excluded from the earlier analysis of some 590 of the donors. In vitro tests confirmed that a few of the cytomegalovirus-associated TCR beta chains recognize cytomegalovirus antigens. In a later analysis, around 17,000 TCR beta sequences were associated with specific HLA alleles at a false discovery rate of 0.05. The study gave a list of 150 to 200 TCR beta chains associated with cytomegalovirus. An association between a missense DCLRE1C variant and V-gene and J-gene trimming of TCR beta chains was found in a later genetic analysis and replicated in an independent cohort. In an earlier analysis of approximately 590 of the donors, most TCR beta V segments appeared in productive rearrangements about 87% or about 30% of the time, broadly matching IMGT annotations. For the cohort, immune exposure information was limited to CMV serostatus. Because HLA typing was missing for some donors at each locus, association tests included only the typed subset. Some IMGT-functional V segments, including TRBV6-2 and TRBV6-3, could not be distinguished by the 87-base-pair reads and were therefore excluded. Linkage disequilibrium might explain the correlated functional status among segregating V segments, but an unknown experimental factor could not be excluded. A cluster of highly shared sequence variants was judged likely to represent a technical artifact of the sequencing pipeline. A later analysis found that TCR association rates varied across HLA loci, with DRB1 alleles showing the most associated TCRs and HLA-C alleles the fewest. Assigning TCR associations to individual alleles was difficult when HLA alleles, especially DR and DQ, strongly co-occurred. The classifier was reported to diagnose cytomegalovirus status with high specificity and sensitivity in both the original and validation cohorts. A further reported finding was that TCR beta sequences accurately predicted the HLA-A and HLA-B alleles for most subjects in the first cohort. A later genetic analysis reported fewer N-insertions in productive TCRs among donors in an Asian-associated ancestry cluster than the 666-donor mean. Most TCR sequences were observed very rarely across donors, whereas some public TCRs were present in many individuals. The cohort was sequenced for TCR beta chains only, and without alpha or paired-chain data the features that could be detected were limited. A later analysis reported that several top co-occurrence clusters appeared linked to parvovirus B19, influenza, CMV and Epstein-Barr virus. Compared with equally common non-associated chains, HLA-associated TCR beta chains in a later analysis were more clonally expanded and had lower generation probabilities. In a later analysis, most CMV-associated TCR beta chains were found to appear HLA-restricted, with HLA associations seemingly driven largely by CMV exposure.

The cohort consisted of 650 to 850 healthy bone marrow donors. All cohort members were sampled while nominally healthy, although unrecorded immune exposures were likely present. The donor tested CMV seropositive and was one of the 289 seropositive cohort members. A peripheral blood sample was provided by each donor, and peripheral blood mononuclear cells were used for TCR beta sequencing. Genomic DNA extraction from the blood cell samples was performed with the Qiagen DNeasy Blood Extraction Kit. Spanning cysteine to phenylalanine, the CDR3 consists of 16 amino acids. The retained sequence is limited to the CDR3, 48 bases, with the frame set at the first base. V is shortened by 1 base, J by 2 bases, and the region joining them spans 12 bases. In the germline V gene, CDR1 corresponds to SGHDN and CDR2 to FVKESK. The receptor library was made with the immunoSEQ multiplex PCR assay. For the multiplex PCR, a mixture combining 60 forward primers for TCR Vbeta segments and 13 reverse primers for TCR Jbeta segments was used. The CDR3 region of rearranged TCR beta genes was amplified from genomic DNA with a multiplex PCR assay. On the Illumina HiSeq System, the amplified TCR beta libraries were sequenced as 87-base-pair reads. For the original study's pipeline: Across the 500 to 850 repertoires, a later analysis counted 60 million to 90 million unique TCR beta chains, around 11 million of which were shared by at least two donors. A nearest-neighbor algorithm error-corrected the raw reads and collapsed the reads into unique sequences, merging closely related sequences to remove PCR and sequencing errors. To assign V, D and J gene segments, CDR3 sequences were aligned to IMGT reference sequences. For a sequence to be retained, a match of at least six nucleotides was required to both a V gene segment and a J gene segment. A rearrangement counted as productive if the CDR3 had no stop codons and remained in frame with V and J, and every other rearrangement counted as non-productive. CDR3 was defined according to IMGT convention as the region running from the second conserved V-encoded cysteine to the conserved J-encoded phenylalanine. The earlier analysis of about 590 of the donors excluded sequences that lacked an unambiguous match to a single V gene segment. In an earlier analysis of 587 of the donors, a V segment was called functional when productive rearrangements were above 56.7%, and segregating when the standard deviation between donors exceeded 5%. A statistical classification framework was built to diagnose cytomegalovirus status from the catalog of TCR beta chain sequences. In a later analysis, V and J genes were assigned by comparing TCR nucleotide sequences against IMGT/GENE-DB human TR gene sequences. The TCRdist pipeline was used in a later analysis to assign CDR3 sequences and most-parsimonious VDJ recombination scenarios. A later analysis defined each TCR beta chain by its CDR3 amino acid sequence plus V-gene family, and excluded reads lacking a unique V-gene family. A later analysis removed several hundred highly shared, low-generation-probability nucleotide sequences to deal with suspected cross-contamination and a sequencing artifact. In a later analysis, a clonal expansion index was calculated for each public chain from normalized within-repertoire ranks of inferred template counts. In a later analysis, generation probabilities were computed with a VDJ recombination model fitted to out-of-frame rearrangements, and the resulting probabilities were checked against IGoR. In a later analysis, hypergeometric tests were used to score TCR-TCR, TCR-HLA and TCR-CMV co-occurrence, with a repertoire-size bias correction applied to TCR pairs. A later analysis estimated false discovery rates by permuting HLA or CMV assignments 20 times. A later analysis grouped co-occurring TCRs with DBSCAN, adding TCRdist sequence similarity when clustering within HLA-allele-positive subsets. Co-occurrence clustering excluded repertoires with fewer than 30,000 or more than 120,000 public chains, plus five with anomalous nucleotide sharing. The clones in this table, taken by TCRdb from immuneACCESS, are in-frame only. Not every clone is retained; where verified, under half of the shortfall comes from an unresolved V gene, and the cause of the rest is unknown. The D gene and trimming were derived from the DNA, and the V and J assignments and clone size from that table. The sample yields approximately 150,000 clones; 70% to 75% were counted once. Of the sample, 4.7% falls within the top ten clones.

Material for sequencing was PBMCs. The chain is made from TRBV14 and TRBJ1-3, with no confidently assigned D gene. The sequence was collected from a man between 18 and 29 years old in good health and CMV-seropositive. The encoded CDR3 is CASSQGISEAGNTIYF. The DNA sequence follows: TGTGCCAGCAGCCAAGGTATTTCGGAGGCTGGAAACACCATATATTTT.